The 29 T cell receptor beta chains reported below all come from one sample, sequenced in a study of spatial heterogeneity in lung cancer. Time point: blood at routine non-recurrence follow-up after resection. TCRdb called the 5' RACE reads again in MiXCR, with one record for every CDR3 protein. The sample lists fewer than 45,000 distinct CDR3 sequences, about 10% seen once, with more than 15% in the top ten. Source: PBMCs, taken at follow-up. These receptor sequences come from a female donor with early-stage non-small cell lung cancer.

As to this clonotype: Since the CDR3 does not end with the conserved phenylalanine or tryptophan, this likely comes from a read error. The rearrangement uses TRBV28 and TRBJ2-7; no definite D call. The V gene's germline CDR1 is MDHEN and CDR2 SYDVKM. Trimming shortened V by 2 bases and J by 6 bases, and 11 bases separated the two germline ends. The CDR3 spans 13 residues. In DNA, the CDR3 is TGTGCCAGCAGTTTACCCTCGATCGGCGAGCAGTACTTA. It encodes CASSLPSIGEQYL.

J is TRBJ1-1 and V is TRBV12-3 or TRBV12-4, with TRBD1 as a possible D gene (5 bases). The CDR3 spans 13 residues. Trimming cost V 7 bases and J 2 bases, with 11 bases left between them. The CDR3 loop is CASNRQRNTEAFF. The CDR3 DNA is TGTGCCAGCAACCGACAGCGTAACACTGAAGCTTTCTTT.

In this sample, this clonotype turned up many times. The rearrangement links TRBV6-4 to TRBJ1-2; maybe TRBD1 (5 bases). CDR3 length: 13 residues. Trimming pared 4 bases from V and 9 bases from J, leaving 15 bases between. Germline CDR1 reads MRHNA; CDR2 reads SNTAGT. CDR3 protein: CASSVGVRTSYTF. Written as DNA, the CDR3 is TGTGCCAGCAGTGTGGGGGTTCGCACGAGCTACACCTTC.

The J gene is TRBJ1-5, the V gene TRBV5-6; unclear D gene. The CDR3 has 16 amino acids. Trimming removed 0 bases from V and 0 bases from J, with 10 bases in between. Per the germline V gene, CDR1 is SGHDT and CDR2 is YYEEEE. CDR3 loop: CASSLGSYYSNQPQHF. CDR3 DNA: TGTGCCAGCAGCTTGGGGTCATATTATAGCAATCAGCCCCAGCATTTT.

V gene TRBV5-1 combines with J gene TRBJ2-7; 7 nucleotides agree with TRBD1. This CDR3 has 14 residues. The V segment lost 0 bases and the J segment 3 bases; nucleotides outside the gene matches: 3. Per germline, CDR1 SGHRS and CDR2 YFSETQ. CDR3 sequence reads: CASSLGGQYYEQYF. The DNA of the CDR3 is TGCGCCAGCAGCTTGGGGGGACAGTACTACGAGCAGTACTTC.

This clonotype showed up just a few times. The chain is built from TRBV4-2 and TRBJ2-2; D not certain. Between the trimmed V and J ends, which lost 3 bases and 4 bases, there was a span of 3 bases. Germline V CDR1 and CDR2: LGHNA, YNFKEQ. The CDR3 sequence is 12 residues long. CDR3 sequence reads: CASSHPTGELFF. The CDR3 DNA sequence: TGTGCCAGCAGCCATCCCACCGGGGAGCTGTTTTTT.

The sample holds many counts of this clonotype. CDR3 loop: CASKYQVTTGELFF. The CDR3 DNA reads TGTGCCAGCAAGTATCAGGTGACCACCGGGGAGCTGTTTTTT. This rearrangement joins TRBV3-1 to TRBJ2-2; D is undetermined. The CDR3 sequence is 14 residues long. The V gene's germline CDR1 is LGHDT and CDR2 YNNKEL (reference sequence). Trimming shortened V by 7 bases and J by 4 bases, and 13 bases separated the two germline ends.

Comment on this clonotype: Just one base apart from a much larger clone, this may be a read error. The chain uses TRBV7-9 and TRBJ2-3; TRBD2 aligns across 11 bases. Per the germline V gene, CDR1 is SEHNR and CDR2 is FQNEAQ (reference sequence). Germline trimming cut 7 bases from V and 1 base from J; bases unmatched to any gene: 4. The CDR3 covers 15 residues. CDR3 residues: CASTQLAGGTDTQYF. The DNA of the CDR3 is TGTGCCAGCACCCAACTAGCGGGGGGCACAGATACGCAGTATTTT.

This clonotype was detected many times. The chain couples TRBV7-9 to TRBJ2-5; D unresolved. CDR3 size: 14 residues. The germline V gene encodes CDR1 SEHNR and CDR2 FQNEAQ (reference sequence). V lost 1 base, J lost 1 base, and 7 bases lay in between. The CDR3 sequence: CASSLGAAQETQYF. CDR3 bases: TGTGCCAGCAGCTTAGGGGCTGCCCAAGAGACCCAGTACTTC. The whole variable domain, remainder taken from reference TRBV7-9 and TRBJ2-5, is DTGVSQNPRHKITKRGQNVTFRCDPISEHNRLYWYRQTLGQGPEFLTYFQNEAQLEKSRLLSDRFSAERPKGSFSTLEIQRTEQGDSAMYLCASSLGAAQETQYFGPGTRLLVL.

This clonotype was counted a few times. CDR3 protein: CASSPRPGEGGTEAFF. The DNA for the CDR3 is TGTGCCAGCAGTCCAAGACCGGGTGAGGGCGGCACTGAAGCTTTCTTT. V gene TRBV6-2 or TRBV6-3 combines with J gene TRBJ1-1, with unresolved D. This CDR3 has 16 amino acids. Trimming removed 5 bases from V and 4 bases from J, with 20 bases in between. Germline V gives CDR1 MNHEY, CDR2 SVGEGT.

This clonotype was picked up a small number of times. The V call is TRBV20-1, the J call TRBJ1-5, with D perhaps TRBD1 (6 bases). Germline loops: CDR1 DFQATT, CDR2 SNEGSKA (reference sequence). There are 15 residues in the CDR3. The V end lost 7 bases, the J end lost 5 bases, and 21 bases lay between the germline ends. The CDR3 bases are TGCAGTGTCGCATTACAGGGTTGGGGCGATCAGCCCCAGCATTTT. Its protein product is CSVALQGWGDQPQHF.

This clonotype is medium-sized (0.01 to 0.1%) within its sample. This sequence joins TRBV6-2 or TRBV6-3 and TRBJ1-2; no firm D call. CDR1 is MNHEY and CDR2 is SVGEGT in the germline V gene. With 0 bases removed from V and 6 bases from J, the gap between germline ends came to 8 bases. This CDR3 region has 13 residues. CDR3 nucleotides: TGTGCCAGCAGTTACTCGATGTCCGATGGCTACACCTTC. It yields the protein CASSYSMSDGYTF.

This chain links TRBV7-2 with TRBJ1-1; D remains unclear. The CDR3 is 14 amino acids. Germline V gene lookup returns CDR1 SGHTA and CDR2 FQGNSA. V was shortened by 7 bases and J by 7 bases, with 19 bases between the two germline ends. As DNA, the CDR3 is TGTGCCAGCAACCCTGTCTATCTGGGAGGTGAAGCTTTCTTT. This sequence encodes CASNPVYLGGEAFF.

This sequence joins TRBV2 and TRBJ1-1; 8 bases agree with TRBD1. V trimming: 2 bases; J trimming: 5 bases; junction bases outside the gene matches: 7. The CDR3 runs 15 residues. CDR1 is SNHLY and CDR2 is FYNNEI in the germline V gene. The CDR3, as DNA: TGTGCCAGCAGTGAATGGGCAGGGGGCGGAACTGAAGCTTTCTTT. The encoded protein is CASSEWAGGGTEAFF. Variable domain in full (rest from reference TRBV2 and TRBJ1-1): EPEVTQTPSHQVTQMGQEVILRCVPISNHLYFYWYRQILGQKVEFLVSFYNNEISEKSEIFDDQFSVERPDGSNFTLKIRSTKLEDSAMYFCASSEWAGGGTEAFFGQGTRLTVV.

This clonotype was detected many times. This chain uses TRBV19 with TRBJ1-2, with D possibly matching TRBD1 (5 bases). V lost 0 bases to trimming and J lost 4 bases, with 12 bases between them. CDR1 is LNHDA and CDR2 is SQIVND in the germline V gene (reference sequence). The CDR3 loop spans 15 amino acids. The CDR3 DNA follows: TGTGCCAGTAGTATAGATCCAGTTGACAGCTATGGCTACACCTTC. It is translated as CASSIDPVDSYGYTF.

The rearrangement joins TRBV7-8 to TRBJ1-5, with D maybe TRBD1 (5 bases). The CDR3 has 16 amino acids. Germline V CDR1 and CDR2: SGHVS, FQNEAQ. V shed 2 bases and J shed 0 bases, with 11 bases lying between them. CDR3 bases: TGTGCCAGCAGCTTACGGGGGGGAGATAGCAATCAGCCCCAGCATTTT. It translates to CASSLRGGDSNQPQHF.

This clonotype was detected a few times. Here the CDR3 reads CASTPDNRGQETQYF. In DNA form, the CDR3 reads TGTGCCAGCACCCCCGACAACAGGGGGCAAGAGACCCAGTACTTC. The J gene is TRBJ2-5, the V gene TRBV28; 8 bases are shared with TRBD1. The J segment lost 2 bases and the V segment lost 7 bases, leaving 9 bases of the junction unmatched. This CDR3 has 15 residues. Germline V gives CDR1 MDHEN, CDR2 SYDVKM.

This clonotype occurred many times. The rearrangement uses TRBV3-1 and TRBJ2-7; the D is unclear. The CDR3 is 12 amino acids. Germline V gene lookup returns CDR1 LGHDT and CDR2 YNNKEL (reference sequence). V gave up 2 bases and J gave up 6 bases, with 8 bases separating them. DNA for the CDR3: TGTGCCAGCAGCCAAAGGGTTGGCGAGCAGTACTTC. Its translation: CASSQRVGEQYF.

A remark on this clonotype: This sequence may be a read error, since a much larger clone differs from it by one base. This chain uses TRBV7-9 with TRBJ2-3, with 11 bases aligning to TRBD2. V shed 5 bases and J 2 bases; nucleotides not matched to a gene: 9. The germline gives CDR1 SEHNR, CDR2 FQNEAQ (reference sequence). The CDR3 spans 17 residues. The CDR3 DNA reads as TGTGCCAGCAGCGCCCGACTAGCGGGGATTAACACAGATACGCAGTATTTT. Amino acids: CASSARLAGINTDTQYF.

This clonotype was observed a handful of times. This rearrangement joins TRBV9 to TRBJ2-5; D assignment may be TRBD1 or TRBD2 (5 bases each). The CDR3 loop spans 15 amino acids. V shed 3 bases and J shed 5 bases, with 17 bases lying between them. Germline V lookup: CDR1 SGDLS, CDR2 YYNGEE. DNA for the CDR3: TGTGCCAGCAGCGGCCGGGACGCCGTCGGTGAGACCCAGTACTTC. Residues: CASSGRDAVGETQYF.

This clonotype was recorded at least ten times. Here the CDR3 DNA reads TGTGCCAGCAGCCAAATGCTCTACGAGCAGTACTTC. Protein sequence: CASSQMLYEQYF. The chain is built from TRBV28 and TRBJ2-7; no definite D call. V was cut by 6 bases and J by 3 bases, with 9 bases left in between. Germline V gene lookup returns CDR1 MDHEN and CDR2 SYDVKM. The CDR3 contains 12 residues.

This clonotype has only a few counts. J is TRBJ2-2 and V is TRBV5-4; no firm D call. The CDR3 is 14 residues long. Trimming took 0 bases from V and 2 from J, leaving 5 bases between them. CDR1 is SGHNT and CDR2 is YYREEE in the germline V gene (reference sequence). CDR3 loop: CASSLESNTGELFF. The CDR3 nucleotides read TGTGCCAGCAGCTTGGAGTCTAACACCGGGGAGCTGTTTTTT.

The V call is TRBV5-1, the J call TRBJ2-2; D is perhaps TRBD1 (6 bases). V was cut by 4 bases and J by 5 bases, with 18 bases left in between. The germline gives CDR1 SGHRS, CDR2 YFSETQ. This CDR3 has 16 residues. The CDR3 sequence is CASSPDGGGLTGELFF. Written as DNA, the CDR3 is TGCGCCAGCAGCCCGGATGGGGGCGGTTTGACCGGGGAGCTGTTTTTT.

This clonotype was detected many times. The chain employs TRBV4-1 and TRBJ2-3; 8 nucleotides align to TRBD2. The CDR3 contains 15 residues. J lost 6 bases, V lost 4 bases, and 9 bases had no gene match. Germline V gene lookup returns CDR1 MGHRA and CDR2 YSYEKL. CDR3 loop: CASSRFGGARDTQYF. In DNA form, the CDR3 reads TGCGCCAGCAGCCGCTTCGGGGGGGCCCGTGATACGCAGTATTTT.

V and J are TRBV7-9 and TRBJ2-2, with D tentatively TRBD2 (6 bases). Trimming stripped 7 bases from V and 6 bases from J, with 15 bases between. Germline CDR1 is SEHNR and CDR2 is FQNEAQ (reference sequence). The CDR3 covers 14 residues. The CDR3 region has the DNA TGTGCCAGCAACCCCCGCGGGGTATCCGGGGAGCTGTTTTTT. Protein product: CASNPRGVSGELFF.

This clonotype has only a few counts. This rearrangement joins TRBV6-5 to TRBJ1-6; D uncertain. Looked up from germline, CDR1 is MNHEY and CDR2 is SVGAGI. The CDR3 consists of 14 residues. V dropped 6 bases and J dropped 10 bases, with 16 bases sitting between them. The CDR3 region has the DNA TGTGCCAGCAGGACCGCGCCCCCGGGCTCACCCCTCCACTTT. Amino acids: CASRTAPPGSPLHF.

This clonotype counts as medium-sized. V usage is TRBV11-2 and J usage is TRBJ1-1, with 8 bases aligning to TRBD1. Germline CDR1 and CDR2: SGHAT and FQNNGV. The V and J ends lost 1 base and 1 base, in that order; junction bases with no gene match: 8. This CDR3 contains 17 residues. The CDR3 nucleotides read TGTGCCAGCAGCTTAGTTAGGGGGGACAGGAGGAACACTGAAGCTTTCTTT. Translating gives CASSLVRGDRRNTEAFF.

The V call is TRBV20-1, the J call TRBJ1-1; D is possibly TRBD1 (6 bases). This CDR3 has 14 amino acids. V was pared by 5 bases and J by 1 base, with 14 bases between. Germline CDR1 DFQATT, CDR2 SNEGSKA (reference sequence). Here the CDR3 reads CSASPPTGNTEAFF. The CDR3 coding sequence is TGCAGTGCTTCCCCCCCGACAGGGAACACTGAAGCTTTCTTT.

A few counts support this clonotype. The J gene is TRBJ1-2, the V gene TRBV24-1; 9 bases map to TRBD1. CDR3 length: 14 amino acids. V lost 6 bases and J lost 4; bases outside the gene matches: 5. CDR1 and CDR2 from the germline V gene are KGHDR and SFDVKD. CDR3 in DNA: TGTGCCACCAGTTCCGACAGGGGGACCTATGGCTACACCTTC. Translation: CATSSDRGTYGYTF.